This TCR beta chain was recovered during a study of T cell responses to AZD1222 COVID-19 vaccine. On this clone itself: Its antigen is unknown.

V was clipped by 1 base and J by 9 bases, with 16 bases between them. Germline values: CDR1 SEHNR, CDR2 FQNEAQ (reference sequence). The CDR3 loop spans 15 amino acids. The method was immunoSEQ multiplex PCR; TCRdb's version includes in-frame clones alone and lacks a portion of them. In the table there are about 140,000 clones, about 87% of which are singletons. Study-wide results and caveats: Only five or six AZD1222 recipients tested seropositive at baseline.

The sequence came from an adult in good health. This specimen was peripheral blood, taken on day 0 of AZD1222 vaccination. The V gene is TRBV7-9, the J gene TRBJ2-1; the D gene could be TRBD1 or TRBD2 (5 bases each). The CDR3 spells CASSLVGLASPEQFF. CDR3 nucleotides: TGTGCCAGCAGCTTAGTGGGGCTAGCAAGCCCTGAGCAGTTCTTC.